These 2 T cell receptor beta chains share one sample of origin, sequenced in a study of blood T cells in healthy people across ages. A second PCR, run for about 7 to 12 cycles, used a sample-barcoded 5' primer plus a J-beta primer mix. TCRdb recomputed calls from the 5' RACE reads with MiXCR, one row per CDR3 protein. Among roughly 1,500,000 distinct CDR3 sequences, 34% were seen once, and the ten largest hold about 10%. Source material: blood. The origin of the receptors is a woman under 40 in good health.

The DNA for the CDR3 is TGTGCCAGTACCTTGGGGGGACAGGGAAGTAATCAGCCCCAGCATTTT. Its protein product is CASTLGGQGSNQPQHF. The chain recombines TRBV19 with TRBJ1-5; 9 positions match TRBD1. CDR1 and CDR2 from the germline V gene are LNHDA and SQIVND (reference sequence). The CDR3 is 16 residues long. Losses at the gene ends were 7 bases for V and 4 bases for J; bases not matched to a gene: 11.

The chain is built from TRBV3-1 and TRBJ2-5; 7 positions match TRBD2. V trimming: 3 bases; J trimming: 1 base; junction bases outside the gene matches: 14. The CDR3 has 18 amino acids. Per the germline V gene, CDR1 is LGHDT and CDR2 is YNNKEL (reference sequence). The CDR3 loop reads CASSHRGVSSGTQETQYF. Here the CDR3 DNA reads TGTGCCAGCAGCCACCGGGGAGTATCTAGCGGCACCCAAGAGACCCAGTACTTC.